The rows below give T cell receptor beta chains drawn from one sample of a study of blood T cell repertoires in COVID-19. This table comes from immunoSEQ multiplex PCR, and its TCRdb copy is limited to in-frame clones, with some not included. The table has roughly 150,000 clones, approximately 92% seen once. The specimen was peripheral blood. The receptors were sampled from a man younger than 35 with COVID-19, enrolled during active disease. CDR3s include the opening cysteine and the closing phenylalanine or tryptophan. Each record gives: V gene, clone size, J gene, D gene, CDR3 protein, CDR3 DNA. The D gene is left open where the match is weak. Part of the rows lack a size; the others show once, few, many or a class for expanded clones.

TRBV29-1	NA	TRBJ1-2	TRBD1	CSVGWGQGASGYTF	TGCAGCGTTGGATGGGGACAGGGGGCTTCTGGCTACACCTTC
TRBV6-1	NA	TRBJ2-5	TRBD2	CASSEVLTGLAGGGTVETQYF	TGTGCCAGCAGTGAAGTGTTGACTGGACTAGCGGGAGGGGGGACGGTTGAGACCCAGTACTTC
TRBV27	NA	TRBJ1-5	NA	CASSVQGPYQPQHF	TGTGCCAGCAGTGTCCAGGGGCCTTATCAGCCCCAGCATTTT
TRBV7-2	NA	TRBJ1-5	TRBD1	CASSSQGNHQPQHF	TGTGCCAGCAGCTCACAGGGGAATCATCAGCCCCAGCATTTT
TRBV24-1	once	TRBJ2-7	TRBD1	CATSDLKGQGDFYEQYF	TGTGCCACCAGTGATCTAAAGGGACAGGGAGACTTCTACGAGCAGTACTTC
TRBV24-1	NA	TRBJ2-3	TRBD1	CATSDTYRGNTDTQYF	TGTGCCACCAGTGATACCTACAGGGGAAACACAGATACGCAGTATTTT
TRBV10-3	once	TRBJ2-5	TRBD2	CAISELTGGETQYF	TGTGCCATCAGTGAGCTAACGGGGGGAGAGACCCAGTACTTC
TRBV19	once	TRBJ2-2	TRBD1	CASSPDRGMAGELFF	TGTGCCAGTAGCCCGGACAGGGGAATGGCCGGGGAGCTGTTTTTT
TRBV13	NA	TRBJ2-2	NA	CASSLGGANTGELFF	TGTGCCAGCAGCTTAGGCGGAGCTAACACCGGGGAGCTGTTTTTT
TRBV21-1	NA	TRBJ2-7	NA	CASPQRGEQYF	TGTGCCAGCCCGCAAAGGGGTGAGCAGTACTTC
TRBV6-5	NA	TRBJ2-2	NA	CASLTANTGELFF	TGTGCCAGCTTGACAGCGAACACCGGGGAGCTGTTTTTT
TRBV24-1	once	TRBJ2-1	NA	CATSDLLGSGSYNEQFF	TGTGCCACCAGTGATTTACTGGGTAGCGGCTCCTACAATGAGCAGTTCTTC
TRBV6-4	NA	TRBJ1-5	NA	CASSVYSNQPQHF	TGTGCCAGCAGTGTATATAGCAATCAGCCCCAGCATTTT
TRBV25-1	NA	TRBJ2-7	TRBD1	CASSPGTGAYEQYF	TGTGCCAGCAGCCCAGGGACAGGGGCCTACGAGCAGTACTTC
TRBV27	NA	TRBJ2-3	TRBD2	CASNRLAGDDTQYF	TGTGCCAGCAACAGACTAGCGGGAGACGATACGCAGTATTTT
TRBV6-5	NA	TRBJ2-1	TRBD2	CASSLADSYNEQFF	TGTGCCAGCAGCCTAGCGGACTCCTACAATGAGCAGTTCTTC
TRBV2	NA	TRBJ1-5	NA	CASSEREGTQPQHF	TGTGCCAGCAGTGAAAGGGAGGGGACTCAGCCCCAGCATTTT
TRBV28	NA	TRBJ1-2	NA	CATLSSYGYTF	TGTGCCACCCTCTCCTCCTATGGCTACACCTTC
TRBV4-1	NA	TRBJ1-1	NA	CASSQTGINTEAFF	TGCGCCAGCAGCCAAACAGGGATTAACACTGAAGCTTTCTTT
TRBV11-3	NA	TRBJ2-1	NA	CASSLGGGNEQFF	TGTGCCAGCAGCTTAGGAGGGGGCAATGAGCAGTTCTTC
TRBV2	NA	TRBJ2-1	NA	CASCFISYNEQFF	TGTGCCAGCTGTTTCATCTCCTACAATGAGCAGTTCTTC
TRBV11-3	NA	TRBJ2-1	NA	CASSPRLGPYNEQFF	TGTGCCAGCAGCCCCCGACTAGGGCCCTACAATGAGCAGTTCTTC
TRBV6-2/TRBV6-3	NA	TRBJ2-2	TRBD2	CASSLAGGPWTGELFF	TGTGCCAGCAGCCTAGCGGGAGGGCCTTGGACCGGGGAGCTGTTTTTT
TRBV2	NA	TRBJ2-2	NA	CASREGEGTNTGELFF	TGTGCCAGCAGGGAGGGGGAGGGGACGAACACCGGGGAGCTGTTTTTT
TRBV4-3	once	TRBJ2-3	NA	CASRGRLGITDTQYF	TGCGCCAGCAGGGGGAGGTTGGGGATCACAGATACGCAGTATTTT
TRBV6-5	once	TRBJ2-1	NA	CASTDGALVNNEQFF	TGTGCCAGCACGGATGGAGCTCTGGTTAACAATGAGCAGTTCTTC
TRBV4-1	NA	TRBJ2-7	NA	CASSQAEQGYEQYF	TGCGCCAGCAGCCAAGCAGAACAGGGCTACGAGCAGTACTTC
TRBV6-6	NA	TRBJ1-1	NA	CATITGVNTEAFF	TGTGCCACTATCACCGGAGTTAACACTGAAGCTTTCTTT
TRBV3-1/TRBV3-2	NA	TRBJ1-1	NA	CASSQEGRTEAFF	TGTGCCAGCAGCCAAGAGGGCAGGACTGAAGCTTTCTTT
TRBV10-3	NA	TRBJ2-5	NA	CATLGGAETQYF	TGTGCCACCCTTGGGGGCGCGGAGACCCAGTACTTC
TRBV5-1	few	TRBJ1-4	NA	CASSLEPGSNEKLFF	TGCGCCAGCAGCTTGGAACCAGGCTCTAATGAAAAACTGTTTTTT
TRBV27	NA	TRBJ2-3	NA	CASSPPTGGRDTQYF	TGTGCCAGCAGTCCACCCACCGGAGGGAGAGATACGCAGTATTTT
TRBV19	NA	TRBJ2-7	TRBD1	CASSMGQGDEQYF	TGTGCCAGTAGTATGGGGCAGGGGGACGAGCAGTACTTC
TRBV29-1	NA	TRBJ2-1	NA	CSADGGYNEQFF	TGCAGCGCCGACGGCGGATACAATGAGCAGTTCTTC
TRBV3-1/TRBV3-2	NA	TRBJ2-3	NA	CASSQRGAGISTDTQYF	TGTGCCAGCAGCCAACGCGGGGCGGGAATTAGCACAGATACGCAGTATTTT
TRBV5-4	NA	TRBJ2-5	NA	CASSGRGTQETQYF	TGTGCCAGCAGCGGGCGGGGAACCCAAGAGACCCAGTACTTC
TRBV4-3	NA	TRBJ2-2	TRBD2	CASSRVTSGSSTGELFF	TGCGCCAGCAGCCGGGTGACTAGCGGGAGTAGCACCGGGGAGCTGTTTTTT
TRBV7-9	NA	TRBJ2-3	NA	CASSLVNRADTQYF	TGTGCCAGCAGCTTAGTAAATCGGGCAGATACGCAGTATTTT
TRBV7-2	NA	TRBJ2-3	NA	CASTEDWSFQSDTQYF	TGTGCCAGCACCGAGGACTGGAGTTTCCAGTCAGATACGCAGTATTTT
TRBV30	NA	TRBJ2-7	NA	CAWRLGHSYEQYF	TGTGCCTGGAGGCTGGGACACTCCTACGAGCAGTACTTC
TRBV18	NA	TRBJ1-2	TRBD1	CASSPSGTGVGGYTF	TGTGCCAGCTCACCTTCGGGGACAGGGGTAGGCGGCTACACCTTC
TRBV6-1	NA	TRBJ2-1	NA	CASSEDQRQFF	TGTGCCAGCAGTGAAGACCAGCGGCAGTTCTTC
TRBV6-4	NA	TRBJ2-1	TRBD1	CASSVSTGGFNEQFF	TGTGCCAGCAGTGTTTCGACAGGGGGCTTCAATGAGCAGTTCTTC
TRBV6-6	NA	TRBJ1-5	NA	CASSYAAMAPNQPQHF	TGTGCCAGCAGTTACGCGGCCATGGCCCCCAATCAGCCCCAGCATTTT
TRBV13	once	TRBJ2-1	TRBD1	CASSLSDRGPNEQFF	TGTGCCAGCAGCTTATCAGACAGGGGGCCCAATGAGCAGTTCTTC
TRBV7-2	few	TRBJ2-7	TRBD2	CASSPIAGTYEQYF	TGTGCCAGCAGCCCTATAGCGGGGACCTACGAGCAGTACTTC
TRBV5-6	NA	TRBJ2-5	NA	CASSLGSLQETQYF	TGTGCCAGCAGCTTGGGCAGTCTTCAAGAGACCCAGTACTTC
TRBV18	few	TRBJ1-1	TRBD1	CASSPQLQGASTEAFF	TGTGCCAGCTCACCACAGTTACAGGGGGCAAGTACTGAAGCTTTCTTT